The 18 T cell receptor beta chains listed next were all sequenced from one sample in a study. One entry per CDR3 protein results from TCRdb running MiXCR on the RT-PCR reads. Of about 680,000 distinct CDR3 sequences listed, 13% to 15% are singletons. The sequenced sample was memory CD4+ T cells from blood. The receptor set was obtained from a female donor in good health, serving as a healthy control.

This chain connects TRBV28 to TRBJ2-3, with TRBD2 as a possible D gene (6 bases). The V end was cut by 4 bases, the J end by 2 bases, with 19 bases between. Germline V gives CDR1 MDHEN, CDR2 SYDVKM. This CDR3 contains 17 residues. The CDR3 reads CASSSSRLVRATDTQYF. Written as DNA, the CDR3 is TGTGCCAGCAGTTCATCCCGACTAGTGAGAGCCACAGATACGCAGTATTTT.

The V gene is TRBV7-2, the J gene TRBJ2-3, with 7 bases identical to TRBD2. The CDR3 contains 18 residues. Unmatched junction bases numbered 10, after V lost 1 base and J lost 0 bases. The V gene's germline CDR1 is SGHTA and CDR2 FQGNSA. The CDR3 sequence is CASSLVGGSGFSTDTQYF. The CDR3 nucleotides read TGTGCCAGCAGCTTAGTCGGTGGTAGCGGGTTTAGCACAGATACGCAGTATTTT.

This clonotype was seen ten or more times. The chain couples TRBV5-6 to TRBJ2-1, with a possible D match to TRBD2 (5 bases). The CDR3 spans 14 residues. Per the germline V gene, CDR1 is SGHDT and CDR2 is YYEEEE. With 3 bases removed from V and 5 bases from J, the gap between germline ends came to 12 bases. CDR3 DNA: TGTGCCAGCAGCTGGAGGCCCCAGGACAATGAGCAGTTCTTC. Its translation is CASSWRPQDNEQFF.

This clonotype appeared a few times. V gene TRBV20-1 combines with J gene TRBJ2-3; 11 bases are shared with TRBD2. This CDR3 spans 14 amino acids. V shed 6 bases, J shed 5 bases, and the junction held 7 bases outside the gene matches. Germline V gene data show CDR1 as DFQATT and CDR2 as SNEGSKA (reference sequence). The CDR3 DNA sequence: TGCAGTGCCTACATACTAGCGGGAGTAGATACGCAGTATTTT. The encoded protein is CSAYILAGVDTQYF.

The chain couples TRBV7-3 to TRBJ2-3; 9 bases are a match to TRBD2. Trimming at V came to 3 bases and at J to 5 bases, leaving 6 bases not matched to a gene. The CDR3 totals 15 residues. Germline CDR1 and CDR2: SGHTA and FQGTGA. This chain's CDR3 is CASSLGAGGIDTQYF. The CDR3 nucleotides are TGTGCCAGCAGCTTGGGAGCGGGGGGAATAGATACGCAGTATTTT.

This clonotype appeared many times. The chain has TRBV6-1 and TRBJ2-7, with 10 nucleotides matching TRBD2. Germline loops: CDR1 MNHNS, CDR2 SASEGT. The length of the CDR3 is 13 residues. With V trimmed by 9 bases and J by 0 bases, 2 bases remained unmatched. This CDR3 reads CASLAGDSYEQYF. The CDR3 DNA sequence: TGTGCCAGTCTAGCGGGAGACTCCTACGAGCAGTACTTC.

This clonotype was observed a few times. The gene calls are TRBV7-9 and TRBJ1-4; D is possibly TRBD1 (5 bases). V lost 6 bases to trimming and J lost 6 bases, with 17 bases between them. The V gene's germline CDR1 is SEHNR and CDR2 FQNEAQ (reference sequence). The CDR3 sequence is 15 residues long. CDR3 sequence (DNA): TGTGCCAGCAGTTCGACCAGGGATGGGGATGAAAAACTGTTTTTT. Its protein is CASSSTRDGDEKLFF.

There are a few counts of this clonotype. The chain uses TRBV7-2 and TRBJ1-4; D gene ambiguous. V gave up 3 bases and J gave up 4 bases, with 12 bases separating them. The CDR3 runs to 15 residues. Germline CDR1 and CDR2: SGHTA and FQGNSA. CDR3 DNA: TGTGCCAGCAGCTTGGTTTACGGGTATAATGAAAAACTGTTTTTT. The encoded protein is CASSLVYGYNEKLFF.

This clonotype was observed a handful of times. J is TRBJ1-2 and V is TRBV27; D unresolved. Per the germline V gene, CDR1 is MNHEY and CDR2 is SMNVEV (reference sequence). The CDR3 is made up of 15 amino acids. Trimming removed 6 bases at V and 0 bases at J, with 14 bases between. For the CDR3, the DNA is TGTGCCAGCAGCCCTGGGCGCAACACTAACTATGGCTACACCTTC. Amino acid sequence: CASSPGRNTNYGYTF.

This clonotype was seen more than once but under ten times. This chain joins TRBV18 and TRBJ2-7, with no clear D. Germline values: CDR1 KGHSH, CDR2 LQKENI. CDR3 length: 15 residues. The germline V and J ends were trimmed by 3 bases and 3 bases, with 15 bases remaining between them. CDR3 loop: CASSPPGLGSYEQYF. The CDR3 nucleotides read TGTGCCAGCTCACCCCCGGGTCTAGGCAGCTACGAGCAGTACTTC.

V and J are TRBV7-9 and TRBJ1-1; D is undetermined. The CDR3 runs to 13 residues. V lost 2 bases and J lost 3, with 7 bases in between. The germline V gene has CDR1 SEHNR and CDR2 FQNEAQ (reference sequence). CDR3 sequence reads: CASSLQVDTEAFF. Written as DNA, the CDR3 is TGTGCCAGCAGCTTACAAGTCGACACTGAAGCTTTCTTT.

The chain is built from TRBV4-3 and TRBJ1-6, with D perhaps matching TRBD1 (6 bases). Between the trimmed V and J ends, which lost 4 bases and 9 bases, there was a span of 19 bases. This CDR3 has 16 residues. The germline gives CDR1 LGHNA, CDR2 YSLEER. The DNA for the CDR3 is TGCGCCAGCAGCCCCCAGGGGAGGGCTCTTGGTTCACCCCTCCACTTT. Translation: CASSPQGRALGSPLHF.

The rearrangement uses TRBV29-1 and TRBJ2-1; D is unclear. Trimming took 5 bases from V and 7 from J, leaving 15 bases between them. CDR1 SQVTM and CDR2 ANQGSEA come from the germline V gene. CDR3 length: 13 amino acids. The CDR3 here is CSVLKLDRNEQFF. The CDR3, as DNA: TGCAGCGTTCTCAAGCTAGATCGTAATGAGCAGTTCTTC.

This clonotype showed up many times. The chain carries TRBV6-4 and TRBJ2-5, with TRBD2 identical over 14 bases. V shed 2 bases and J 5 bases; nucleotides not matched to a gene: 4. This CDR3 is 16 amino acids long. The V gene's germline CDR1 is MRHNA and CDR2 SNTAGT. The CDR3 spells CASSDRLAGGRETQYF. The CDR3 DNA follows: TGTGCCAGCAGTGACCGACTAGCGGGGGGGCGTGAGACCCAGTACTTC.

V and J are TRBV30 and TRBJ2-3, with 10 bases aligning to TRBD2. Trimming took 7 bases from V and 1 from J; bases not matched to a gene: 2. Germline V lookup: CDR1 GTSNPN, CDR2 SVGIG (reference sequence). The CDR3 totals 13 residues. CDR3 protein: CAYGLAGTDTQYF. CDR3 nucleotides: TGTGCCTATGGACTAGCGGGCACAGATACGCAGTATTTT.

This clonotype was observed a few times. The chain combines TRBV25-1 with TRBJ2-7; TRBD1 might be the D (6 bases). Trimming shortened V by 4 bases and J by 0 bases, and 13 bases separated the two germline ends. Germline values: CDR1 MGHDK, CDR2 SYGVNS. The CDR3 sequence is 15 residues long. CDR3 loop: CASSGSGTSSYEQYF. CDR3 nucleotides: TGTGCCAGCAGTGGCTCCGGGACAAGCTCCTACGAGCAGTACTTC.

This clonotype has a handful of counts. This rearrangement joins TRBV7-6 to TRBJ1-6, with D unresolved. This CDR3 has 15 residues. Germline CDR1 is SGHVS and CDR2 is FNYEAQ. Trimming took off 1 base at V and 6 bases at J, with 10 bases between the two ends. In nucleotides, the CDR3 is TGTGCCAGCAGCTTAGGGGAACGGCGTAATTCACCCCTCCACTTT. Translation: CASSLGERRNSPLHF.

This clonotype was found a few times. The rearrangement uses TRBV9 and TRBJ2-6, with a tentative D call TRBD1 (6 bases). Per the germline V gene, CDR1 is SGDLS and CDR2 is YYNGEE. The CDR3 is made up of 16 amino acids. Trimming cost V 3 bases and J 0 bases, with 10 bases left between them. CDR3 region: CASSDRANSGANVLTF. DNA for the CDR3: TGTGCCAGCAGCGACAGGGCCAACTCTGGGGCCAACGTCCTGACTTTC.